This entry lists 18 T cell receptor beta chains sequenced from one sample in a study of T-cell memory formation after mild COVID-19. TCRdb recomputed calls from the 5' RACE reads with MiXCR, one row per CDR3 protein. The data hold fewer than 400,000 distinct CDR3 sequences, with 10% to 15% observed a single time. The sequenced material came from PBMCs or a T cell subset sorted from them (not recorded which). Every receptor here comes from a young man who had mild COVID-19 (a few samples of this study predate the infection). Cell type and time point are not known.

The rearrangement joins TRBV6-2 or TRBV6-3 to TRBJ2-7; D is unclear. This CDR3 is built from 13 residues. V lost 5 bases, J lost 2 bases, and 10 bases lay in between. Germline CDR1 and CDR2: MNHEY and SVGEGT. CDR3 sequence reads: CASSHTAAYEQYV. CDR3 DNA: TGTGCCAGCAGTCATACAGCTGCCTACGAGCAGTACGTC.

This clonotype was recorded a few times. V gene TRBV24-1 combines with J gene TRBJ2-1; 12 positions agree with TRBD2. V lost 3 bases to trimming and J lost 5 bases; unmatched junction nucleotides: 4. CDR1 KGHDR and CDR2 SFDVKD come from the germline V gene. The length of the CDR3 is 16 residues. The CDR3: CATSDPSGGAHNEQFF. CDR3 coding DNA: TGTGCCACCAGTGATCCTAGCGGGGGGGCCCACAATGAGCAGTTCTTC.

This chain joins TRBV20-1 and TRBJ1-1; D is perhaps TRBD1 (5 bases). Germline CDR1 reads DFQATT; CDR2 reads SNEGSKA (reference sequence). V dropped 6 bases and J dropped 1 base, with 18 bases sitting between them. The CDR3 runs to 15 residues. CDR3 DNA sequence: TGCAGTGCCGGCGAAACGGACACACAGAACACTGAAGCTTTCTTT. Protein sequence: CSAGETDTQNTEAFF.

The CDR3 region is CASSRGEAGLQETQYF. The CDR3 DNA reads TGCGCCAGCAGCCGGGGCGAGGCAGGGCTCCAAGAGACCCAGTACTTC. This chain connects TRBV4-3 to TRBJ2-5, with D tentatively TRBD1 (5 bases). This CDR3 contains 16 residues. The germline CDR1 and CDR2 sequences are LGHNA and YSLEER. Between the trimmed V and J ends, which lost 4 bases and 1 base, there was a span of 16 bases.

The chain employs TRBV7-2 and TRBJ2-3; TRBD2 is a possible D gene (6 bases). Germline V gives CDR1 SGHTA, CDR2 FQGNSA. V was cut by 5 bases and J by 0 bases, with 12 bases left in between. The CDR3 extends over 15 amino acids. CDR3 sequence: CASSTLAASTDTQYF. CDR3 in DNA: TGTGCCAGCAGCACCTTAGCGGCTAGCACAGATACGCAGTATTTT.

The chain joins TRBV28 to TRBJ2-3; D ambiguous. The CDR3 totals 11 residues. V was trimmed by 8 bases and J by 0 bases, leaving 3 bases between them. Germline assignment: CDR1 MDHEN and CDR2 SYDVKM. The CDR3 sequence: CASCSTDTQYF. CDR3 sequence (DNA): TGTGCCAGCTGTAGCACAGATACGCAGTATTTT.

This clonotype was picked up a small number of times. The rearrangement uses TRBV4-3 and TRBJ2-6, with no clear D. V was trimmed by 2 bases and J by 1 base, leaving 15 bases between them. Germline values: CDR1 LGHNA, CDR2 YSLEER. This CDR3 has 18 amino acids. The CDR3 loop is CASSQKAWTSSGANVLTF. CDR3 nucleotides: TGCGCCAGCAGCCAAAAAGCCTGGACCTCATCTGGGGCCAACGTCCTGACTTTC.

The table lists this clonotype with a few counts. The chain has TRBV7-9 and TRBJ1-2; D remains ambiguous. The V gene's germline CDR1 is SEHNR and CDR2 FQNEAQ (reference sequence). The CDR3 totals 14 residues. The germline V and J ends were trimmed by 5 bases and 8 bases, with 18 bases remaining between them. CDR3: CASSHNNRVRGYTF. CDR3 bases: TGTGCCAGCAGCCACAACAACCGCGTTAGGGGCTACACCTTC.

This clonotype was observed a few times. The chain employs TRBV24-1 and TRBJ2-1, with D possibly being TRBD1 or TRBD2 (7 bases each). This CDR3 has 13 amino acids. Between the trimmed V and J ends, which lost 10 bases and 6 bases, there was a span of 15 bases. CDR1 is KGHDR, CDR2 SFDVKD, per germline. In nucleotides, the CDR3 is TGTGCCACGGGGGAGGGGGCTGGCAATGAGCAGTTCTTC. This sequence encodes CATGEGAGNEQFF.

The chain has TRBV19 and TRBJ2-3; D possibly corresponds to TRBD2 (5 bases). V lost 4 bases and J lost 0, with 11 bases in between. The CDR3 is made up of 15 amino acids. Germline V gene data show CDR1 as LNHDA and CDR2 as SQIVND (reference sequence). The CDR3: CASSTQRTSTDTQYF. In DNA form, the CDR3 reads TGTGCCAGTAGTACTCAGCGGACTAGCACAGATACGCAGTATTTT.

Many counts were recorded for this clonotype. V and J are TRBV5-1 and TRBJ1-1; no clear D gene. Germline-derived CDR1 and CDR2 are SGHRS and YFSETQ. The CDR3 length is 14 residues. Deletions cut 5 bases from V and 4 bases from J, with 15 bases between. DNA of the CDR3: TGCGCCAGCAGTCTTCTTCCCGCGGTCACTGAAGCTTTCTTT. Protein: CASSLLPAVTEAFF.

The CDR3 DNA reads as TGTGCCAGCAGCTTGGGGCAGGGGAGGACCCACAATGAGCAGTTCTTC. This translates into CASSLGQGRTHNEQFF. This chain joins TRBV5-4 and TRBJ2-1; tentatively, D is TRBD1 or TRBD2 (6 bases each). Trimming left V 0 bases short and J 5 bases short, with 15 bases between. The CDR3 loop spans 16 amino acids. Germline lookup yields CDR1 SGHNT and CDR2 YYREEE (reference sequence).

The chain couples TRBV4-3 to TRBJ1-3; D is ambiguous. Germline V gene sequence: CDR1 LGHNA, CDR2 YSLEER. The V end was cut by 0 bases, the J end by 0 bases, with 9 bases between. This CDR3 is 16 amino acids long. The CDR3 sequence: CASSQDISVSGNTIYF. DNA of the CDR3: TGCGCCAGCAGCCAAGATATATCGGTCTCTGGAAACACCATATATTTT.

This chain uses TRBV7-2 with TRBJ1-5; 8 positions agree with TRBD1. The junction had 9 bases not matched to a gene; V was cut back by 5 bases and J by 6 bases. This CDR3 region has 15 residues. Germline V gene lookup returns CDR1 SGHTA and CDR2 FQGNSA. For the CDR3, the DNA is TGTGCCAGCAGCGACAGTGACAGGGGAAGTCAGCCCCAGCATTTT. It translates to CASSDSDRGSQPQHF.

This clonotype turned up a few times. The chain has TRBV18 and TRBJ1-1, with TRBD1 as a possible D gene (6 bases). Trimming took off 2 bases at V and 2 bases at J, with 21 bases between the two ends. Germline V gives CDR1 KGHSH, CDR2 LQKENI. The CDR3 is 18 amino acids. The DNA of the CDR3 is TGTGCCAGCTCACCAGCCGATGCCGGGACATCTTTTAACACTGAAGCTTTCTTT. Translating gives CASSPADAGTSFNTEAFF.

This clonotype was seen only a few times. This chain joins TRBV7-2 and TRBJ2-3; D not certain. Germline values: CDR1 SGHTA, CDR2 FQGNSA. With 5 bases removed from V and 7 bases from J, the gap between germline ends came to 4 bases. The CDR3 covers 10 residues. CDR3 sequence reads: CASSVHTQYF. The CDR3 DNA reads TGTGCCAGCAGCGTCCATACGCAGTATTTT.

The chain links TRBV7-9 to TRBJ1-1; D is unresolved. The CDR3 runs 14 residues. The V gene's germline CDR1 is SEHNR and CDR2 FQNEAQ (reference sequence). Trimming left V 5 bases short and J 4 bases short, with 14 bases between. In DNA form, the CDR3 reads TGTGCCAGCAGCCCGATCTGGGTGGGCACTGAAGCTTTCTTT. Translated, it gives CASSPIWVGTEAFF.

The table lists this clonotype with many counts. The chain uses TRBV6-6 and TRBJ2-7; 9 bases match TRBD2. The J segment lost 7 bases and the V segment lost 3 bases, leaving 7 bases of the junction unmatched. The germline V gene encodes CDR1 MNHNY and CDR2 SVGAGI (reference sequence). This CDR3 is built from 14 residues. The CDR3 region is CASSYGSGGGEQYF. CDR3 bases: TGTGCCAGCAGTTATGGTAGCGGGGGTGGGGAGCAGTACTTC.